A selection of T cell receptor beta chains follows, all from one sample in a study of cytomegalovirus exposure and HLA in healthy donors. Data came from immunoSEQ multiplex PCR; TCRdb stores just in-frame clones and leaves some out. This table holds around 97,000 clones, around 9.6% found once. The sequenced material came from PBMCs. These receptors were collected from a man aged 45-65 years in good health and CMV-seropositive. Both conserved end residues are trimmed from each CDR3. A D gene is named only where the DNA matches it firmly.

j_gene,d_gene,v_gene,CDR3aa
TRBJ2-2,TRBD1,TRBV5-1,ASSLRMSNGQGGTGELF
TRBJ1-5,-,TRBV4-1,ASSQEAGPQH
TRBJ2-1,-,TRBV11-2,ASSLGRVAAYNEQF
TRBJ2-5,-,TRBV9,ASSVLEEAGTQY
TRBJ2-3,TRBD2,TRBV7-2,ASSRGLGGTQY
TRBJ2-3,-,TRBV18,ASSPWGAETTDTQY
TRBJ2-5,TRBD2,TRBV7-2,ASSPPGLAGAGETQY
TRBJ2-1,TRBD2,TRBV27,ASNPRGTSGISQF
TRBJ1-2,TRBD1,TRBV10-2,ASTWDSRYGYT
TRBJ2-5,-,TRBV10-2,ASSERGTNQETQY
TRBJ2-2,TRBD2,TRBV29-1,SAEGASGSGELF
TRBJ2-2,-,TRBV27,ASSLRPGAAGELF
TRBJ2-3,-,TRBV9,ASSVFSGDTQY
TRBJ1-1,-,TRBV28,ASSPHHRAQNTEAF
TRBJ1-5,TRBD1,TRBV27,ASSSLPWTGQVQPQH
TRBJ2-3,TRBD1,TRBV19,ASSTRTGRTDTQY
TRBJ2-2,TRBD2,TRBV6-6,ASTWTSGGAGELF
TRBJ1-1,-,TRBV29-1,SVGETTNTEAF
TRBJ2-1,TRBD1,TRBV2,ASRGTGGNEQF
TRBJ2-3,-,TRBV6-6,ASSRQGTDTQY
TRBJ2-3,-,TRBV5-6,ASSLGRGSTDTQY
TRBJ2-7,-,TRBV6-5,ASSSQGRSPYEQY
TRBJ1-1,-,TRBV14,ASSQELGGGYNTEAF
TRBJ1-2,-,TRBV28,ASRVTGPFYGYT
TRBJ1-4,-,TRBV6-6,ASGLSHRGKEKLF
TRBJ2-7,-,TRBV28,ASSPWRESYEQY
TRBJ2-5,TRBD1,TRBV5-8,ASSTDREQETQY
TRBJ1-5,-,TRBV19,AVAPTGRYQPQH
TRBJ1-2,TRBD1,TRBV28,ASSRSYRQGDPNYGYT
TRBJ1-2,TRBD1,TRBV5-1,ASSFGTGENYGYT
TRBJ1-4,-,TRBV28,ASSLSQGGGKLF
TRBJ1-4,TRBD1,TRBV6-6,ASGRQGALSNEKLF
TRBJ1-2,-,TRBV7-8,ASSYSGGDYGYT
TRBJ2-2,TRBD1,TRBV10-3,ATSGTAHPNTGELF
TRBJ2-1,TRBD2,TRBV7-9,ASSLGLAGGDNEQF
TRBJ2-3,TRBD2,TRBV7-3,ASGTSGSRTDTQY
TRBJ2-1,TRBD2,TRBV5-1,ASSTLAGDSYNEQF
TRBJ2-3,TRBD2,TRBV7-6,ASSSRTSTDTQY
-,-,TRBV29-1,SVEAPFADTYEQY
TRBJ2-2,-,TRBV9,ASSVEVGVDTGELF
TRBJ1-5,-,TRBV6-5,ASSYPENSNQPQH
TRBJ2-1,-,TRBV18,ASSPLRDYNEQF
TRBJ2-7,TRBD1,TRBV18,ASSPRDRPNEQY
TRBJ2-7,-,TRBV7-2,ASRYGDSPEQY
TRBJ2-7,-,TRBV11-3,ASSLGGREQY
TRBJ1-6,-,TRBV30,AWRGARTRVSPLH
TRBJ2-7,-,TRBV11-3,ASSPRQGGIYEQY
TRBJ1-3,TRBD1,TRBV29-1,SVRTGGNTIY
TRBJ2-3,-,TRBV5-8,ASSQGQTSTDTQY
TRBJ1-2,-,TRBV27,ASSRKGVGYT
TRBJ2-7,TRBD2,TRBV9,ASSPRTPAGRGEQY
TRBJ1-4,-,TRBV5-1,ASSLASSANEKLF
TRBJ2-1,-,TRBV7-3,ASSLTASSSYNEQF
TRBJ2-2,-,TRBV7-9,ASSPRGTDAGELF
TRBJ2-5,-,TRBV9,ASSVDPRRGETQY
TRBJ2-5,TRBD1,TRBV6-6,ASSLVAGGSQETQY
TRBJ2-7,-,TRBV9,ASSVAAGDEQY
TRBJ2-1,-,TRBV11-1,ASSSFASGPGNNEQF
TRBJ2-1,TRBD2,TRBV28,ASSATGLAGSEQF